These T cell receptor beta chains were read from a single sample in a study of blood T cell repertoires in COVID-19. Data came from immunoSEQ multiplex PCR; TCRdb stores just in-frame clones and leaves some out. The sample shows just over 150,000 clones, approximately 88% of them seen only once. Sequenced material: PBMCs or T cells enriched from blood (not recorded which). These receptors came from a woman aged 45-60 years who had recovered from COVID-19. The CDR3 runs from the conserved cysteine through the conserved F or W. The D gene is left open where the match is weak. Clone size, where shown, is once, few, many, or a class for clones that have expanded.

J gene	V gene	D gene	clone size	CDR3 protein	CDR3 DNA
TRBJ1-2	TRBV6-5	NA	few	CASSYSSQGNYGYTF	TGTGCCAGCAGTTACTCGAGTCAGGGTAACTATGGCTACACCTTC
TRBJ2-7	TRBV7-6	TRBD1	NA	CASSLGTVYEQYF	TGTGCCAGCAGCTTGGGGACAGTCTACGAGCAGTACTTC
TRBJ2-1	TRBV6-2/TRBV6-3	NA	NA	CASSYFGHEQFF	TGTGCCAGCAGTTACTTTGGGCATGAGCAGTTCTTC
TRBJ2-7	TRBV19	NA	NA	CASSKGSGNYEQYF	TGTGCCAGTAGCAAGGGTAGCGGAAACTACGAGCAGTACTTC
TRBJ2-6	TRBV7-2	TRBD2	NA	CASSLVGLALRSGANVLTF	TGTGCCAGCAGCTTAGTGGGACTAGCGTTGCGCTCTGGGGCCAACGTCCTGACTTTC
TRBJ2-3	TRBV25-1	NA	NA	CASRQGEVTDTQYF	TGTGCCAGCAGGCAGGGTGAGGTCACAGATACGCAGTATTTT
TRBJ2-1	TRBV5-1	NA	NA	CASSLGLEGEQFF	TGCGCCAGCAGCTTGGGACTAGAGGGTGAGCAGTTCTTC
TRBJ2-7	TRBV2	NA	NA	CASSPTGNYEQYF	TGTGCCAGCAGTCCTACAGGGAACTACGAGCAGTACTTC
TRBJ1-5	TRBV7-2	TRBD1	NA	CASSLAGGRVQPQHF	TGTGCCAGCAGCTTAGCAGGGGGCCGTGTTCAGCCCCAGCATTTT
TRBJ1-3	TRBV2	NA	NA	CASSEVLSGNTIYF	TGTGCCAGCAGTGAAGTCCTATCTGGAAACACCATATATTTT
TRBJ2-7	TRBV5-1	TRBD2	NA	CASSLSGGTYEQYF	TGCGCCAGCAGCTTGAGCGGGGGAACCTACGAGCAGTACTTC
TRBJ1-5	TRBV5-5	TRBD1	once	CASSLLGTGGHSNQPQHF	TGTGCCAGCAGCCTCCTAGGGACAGGGGGGCATAGCAATCAGCCCCAGCATTTT
TRBJ1-1	TRBV7-3	NA	NA	CASSAAGMNTEAFF	TGTGCCAGCAGCGCAGCGGGCATGAACACTGAAGCTTTCTTT